Listed here are 18 T cell receptor beta chains from one sample, sequenced in a study of blood T cell repertoires in COVID-19. TCRdb's copy holds only in-frame clones and misses some; the assay was immunoSEQ multiplex PCR. The sample has about 110,000 clones, 88% seen once. Sequenced sample: peripheral blood. The receptors derive from a human donor in a cohort sampled during active COVID-19.

CDR3 residues: CASKTQGAGSEAFF. CDR3 in DNA: TGTGCCAGTAAAACCCAGGGGGCAGGTTCTGAAGCTTTCTTT. The chain is built from TRBV19 and TRBJ1-1; 8 nucleotides agree with TRBD1. This CDR3 contains 14 residues. Germline loops: CDR1 LNHDA, CDR2 SQIVND (reference sequence). With V trimmed by 7 bases and J by 6 bases, 10 bases remained unmatched.

In its sample, this clone was seen once. The chain joins TRBV5-1 to TRBJ2-3; 10 positions agree with TRBD2. The CDR3 loop spans 19 amino acids. Trimming cost V 0 bases and J 0 bases; bases outside gene matches: 10. CDR1 is SGHRS, CDR2 YFSETQ, per germline. The CDR3 reads CASSLEGSGGLSSTDTQYF. CDR3 DNA sequence: TGCGCCAGCAGCTTGGAGGGTAGCGGGGGGCTTTCTAGCACAGATACGCAGTATTTT.

Only a few counts were recorded for this clone. This chain joins TRBV4-1 and TRBJ1-2; weak D call: TRBD1 (5 bases). There are 15 residues in the CDR3. The V end was cut by 0 bases, the J end by 8 bases, with 16 bases between. Germline V gene sequence: CDR1 MGHRA, CDR2 YSYEKL. CDR3 residues: CASSQDIGRVGGYTF. The CDR3 DNA sequence: TGCGCCAGCAGCCAAGATATCGGCAGGGTTGGGGGCTACACCTTC.

This chain connects TRBV7-8 to TRBJ1-2, with D perhaps matching TRBD1 (5 bases). CDR1 SGHVS and CDR2 FQNEAQ come from the germline V gene. The CDR3 spans 14 residues. V lost 5 bases to trimming and J lost 0 bases, with 10 bases between them. CDR3 in DNA: TGTGCCAGCAGCCCCCTGGACACTAACTATGGCTACACCTTC. Its translation is CASSPLDTNYGYTF.

The chain uses TRBV7-8 and TRBJ2-2; TRBD1 might be the D (6 bases). The CDR3 length is 18 residues. Germline CDR1 reads SGHVS; CDR2 reads FQNEAQ. Trimming pared 4 bases from V and 0 bases from J, leaving 18 bases between. The CDR3 reads CASSSQRLDRANTGELFF. The DNA of the CDR3 is TGTGCCAGCAGCTCCCAACGGTTGGACAGAGCGAACACCGGGGAGCTGTTTTTT.

The V gene is TRBV10-3, the J gene TRBJ2-7; 7 bases line up with TRBD1. This CDR3 is built from 14 residues. Trimming took 2 bases from V and 1 from J; bases not matched to a gene: 2. Germline V gene lookup returns CDR1 ENHRY and CDR2 SYGVKD. In DNA form, the CDR3 reads TGTGCCATCAGTGAGGAGACAGGGTCCTACGAGCAGTACTTC. As protein: CAISEETGSYEQYF.

The rearrangement uses TRBV2 and TRBJ1-5; D remains ambiguous. The CDR3 totals 15 residues. Trimming shortened V by 5 bases and J by 7 bases, and 18 bases separated the two germline ends. The germline gives CDR1 SNHLY, CDR2 FYNNEI. The CDR3 region is CASSPFFGERQPQHF. For the CDR3, the DNA is TGTGCCAGCAGTCCCTTCTTTGGCGAGCGGCAGCCCCAGCATTTT.

V and J are TRBV29-1 and TRBJ1-2, with 9 nucleotides matching TRBD1. This CDR3 contains 13 residues. With 5 bases clipped from V and 5 bases from J, the junction kept 6 bases outside the gene matches. Germline V CDR1 and CDR2: SQVTM, ANQGSEA. Here the CDR3 reads CSVRAGTGYGYTF. The DNA for the CDR3 is TGCAGCGTTAGAGCCGGGACAGGGTATGGCTACACCTTC.

The gene calls are TRBV28 and TRBJ2-2; TRBD2 is a possible D gene (5 bases). Germline V gene lookup returns CDR1 MDHEN and CDR2 SYDVKM. The CDR3 length is 14 residues. V was pared by 7 bases and J by 4 bases, with 13 bases between. This CDR3 reads CASIPGDGTGELFF. CDR3 sequence (DNA): TGTGCCAGCATTCCCGGGGATGGCACCGGGGAGCTGTTTTTT.

The J gene is TRBJ2-3, the V gene TRBV11-2; 7 bases are a match to TRBD2. Germline trimming cut 3 bases from V and 2 bases from J; bases unmatched to any gene: 8. The CDR3 length is 16 residues. Germline assignment: CDR1 SGHAT and CDR2 FQNNGV. The CDR3 sequence: CASSFRASGNTDTQYF. CDR3 coding DNA: TGTGCCAGCAGCTTCCGAGCTAGCGGAAACACAGATACGCAGTATTTT.

The chain couples TRBV6-6 to TRBJ1-1; D is undetermined. CDR1 and CDR2 (germline): MNHNY, SVGAGI (reference sequence). This CDR3 contains 13 residues. Trimming removed 5 bases from V and 4 bases from J, with 11 bases in between. The CDR3 DNA is TGTGCCAGCAGTAGGAGAGGGCTCACTGAAGCTTTCTTT. This translates into CASSRRGLTEAFF.

V usage is TRBV28 and J usage is TRBJ2-5, with D possibly matching TRBD1 (5 bases). This CDR3 is built from 16 residues. The germline V gene encodes CDR1 MDHEN and CDR2 SYDVKM. Trimming shortened V by 6 bases and J by 3 bases, and 20 bases separated the two germline ends. CDR3 bases: TGTGCCAGCAGGGCACTAAGGGGCCCAACGGAAGAGACCCAGTACTTC. Translated, it gives CASRALRGPTEETQYF.

The rearrangement links TRBV9 to TRBJ2-1; D gene uncertain. The length of the CDR3 is 17 residues. CDR1 SGDLS and CDR2 YYNGEE come from the germline V gene. Trimming cost V 4 bases and J 3 bases, with 20 bases left between them. CDR3 region: CASSPGYSTTIYNEQFF. The CDR3, as DNA: TGTGCCAGCAGCCCCGGCTATAGCACCACTATCTACAATGAGCAGTTCTTC.

This clone showed up just a few times. The V gene is TRBV4-2, the J gene TRBJ2-3; 7 positions agree with TRBD2. After removal of 4 bases from V and 2 bases from J, the junction contained 9 bases not matched to a gene. CDR1 LGHNA and CDR2 YNFKEQ come from the germline V gene. This CDR3 region has 16 residues. CDR3 sequence: CASSPHLAEATDTQYF. The CDR3 nucleotides are TGTGCCAGCAGCCCCCATCTAGCGGAGGCCACAGATACGCAGTATTTT.

This sequence joins TRBV9 and TRBJ2-1; 14 positions match TRBD2. Germline V gene lookup returns CDR1 SGDLS and CDR2 YYNGEE. The trim removed 3 bases at V and 10 bases at J, leaving 6 bases unmatched. The CDR3 has 15 residues. Written as DNA, the CDR3 is TGTGCCAGCAGCGCGGGACTAGCGGGAGTCTTAGAGCAGTTCTTC. Its protein is CASSAGLAGVLEQFF.

In its sample, this clone was seen a few times. V gene TRBV7-9 combines with J gene TRBJ1-4; D is unclear. Germline CDR1 and CDR2: SEHNR and FQNEAQ (reference sequence). The CDR3 contains 14 residues. The V end was cut by 4 bases, the J end by 8 bases, with 14 bases between. DNA of the CDR3: TGTGCCAGCAGCTCCACCGAAACGGGGGAAAAACTGTTTTTT. Its protein is CASSSTETGEKLFF.

V gene TRBV6-5 combines with J gene TRBJ2-7; perhaps TRBD2 as D (5 bases). Germline CDR1 reads MNHEY; CDR2 reads SVGAGI. V gave up 5 bases and J gave up 0 bases, with 11 bases separating them. This CDR3 has 14 residues. The CDR3 nucleotides are TGTGCCAGCAGTAAGGGCGGGTACTCCTACGAGCAGTACTTC. Encoded protein: CASSKGGYSYEQYF.

This clone has more than one count but fewer than ten. The chain combines TRBV5-6 with TRBJ1-6, with 7 bases aligning to TRBD1. Germline CDR1 SGHDT, CDR2 YYEEEE. The CDR3 loop spans 16 amino acids. V lost 0 bases, J lost 7 bases, and 7 bases stayed unmatched. CDR3 sequence reads: CASSLGQTGWNSPLHF. In DNA form, the CDR3 reads TGTGCCAGCAGCTTGGGGCAGACAGGGTGGAATTCACCCCTCCACTTT.